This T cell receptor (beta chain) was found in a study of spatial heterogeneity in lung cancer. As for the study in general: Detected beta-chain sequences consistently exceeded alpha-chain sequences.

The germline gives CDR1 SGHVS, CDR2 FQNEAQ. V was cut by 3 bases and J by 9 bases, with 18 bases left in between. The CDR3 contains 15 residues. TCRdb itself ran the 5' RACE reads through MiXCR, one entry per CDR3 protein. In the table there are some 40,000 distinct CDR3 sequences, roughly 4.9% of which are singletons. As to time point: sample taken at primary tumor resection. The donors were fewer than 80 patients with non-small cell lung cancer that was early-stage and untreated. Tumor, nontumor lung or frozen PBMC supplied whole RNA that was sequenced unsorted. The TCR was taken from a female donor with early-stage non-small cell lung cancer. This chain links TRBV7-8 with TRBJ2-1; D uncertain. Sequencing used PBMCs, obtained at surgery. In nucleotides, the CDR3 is TGTGCCAGCAGCTTCGCTCGGGTCCCCCCATTTGAGCAGTTCTTC. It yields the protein CASSFARVPPFEQFF. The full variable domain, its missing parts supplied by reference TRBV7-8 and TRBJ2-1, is GAGVSQSPRYKVAKRGQDVALRCDPISGHVSLFWYQQALGQGPEFLTYFQNEAQLDKSGLPSDRFFAERPEGSVSTLKIQRTQQEDSAVYLCASSFARVPPFEQFFGPGTRLTVL.